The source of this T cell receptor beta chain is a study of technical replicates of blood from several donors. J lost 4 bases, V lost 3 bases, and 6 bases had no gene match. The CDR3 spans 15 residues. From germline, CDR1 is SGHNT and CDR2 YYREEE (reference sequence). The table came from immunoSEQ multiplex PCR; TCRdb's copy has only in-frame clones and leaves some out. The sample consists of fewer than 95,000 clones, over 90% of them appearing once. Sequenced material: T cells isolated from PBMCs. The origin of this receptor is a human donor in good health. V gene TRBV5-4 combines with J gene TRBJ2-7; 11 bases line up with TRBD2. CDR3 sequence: CASSSIAGGVYEQYF. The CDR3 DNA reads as TGTGCCAGCAGCTCGATAGCGGGAGGGGTGTACGAGCAGTACTTC.